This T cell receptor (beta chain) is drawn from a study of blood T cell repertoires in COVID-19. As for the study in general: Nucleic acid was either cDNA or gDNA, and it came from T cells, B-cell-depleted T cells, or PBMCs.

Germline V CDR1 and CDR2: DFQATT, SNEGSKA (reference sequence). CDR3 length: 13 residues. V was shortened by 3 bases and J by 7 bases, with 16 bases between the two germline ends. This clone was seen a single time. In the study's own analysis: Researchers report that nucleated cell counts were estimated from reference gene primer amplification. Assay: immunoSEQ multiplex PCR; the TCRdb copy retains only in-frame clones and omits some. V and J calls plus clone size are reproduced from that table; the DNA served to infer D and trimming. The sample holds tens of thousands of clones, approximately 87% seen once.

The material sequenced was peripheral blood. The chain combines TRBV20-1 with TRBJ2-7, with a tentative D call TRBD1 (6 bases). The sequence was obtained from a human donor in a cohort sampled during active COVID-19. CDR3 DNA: TGCAGTGCTAGTCAGGGGTTAATTGGTGAGCAGTACTTC. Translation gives CSASQGLIGEQYF.